These 10 T cell receptor beta chains originate from one sample sequenced in a study of blood T cell repertoires in COVID-19. The assay was immunoSEQ multiplex PCR, and TCRdb's table has in-frame clones only and misses some. The data show some 80,000 clones, roughly 82% seen once. The sequenced material came from peripheral blood. Receptor source: a woman older than 75 with active or convalescent COVID-19.

This chain uses TRBV5-4 with TRBJ2-7; D may be TRBD2 (6 bases). Per germline, CDR1 SGHNT and CDR2 YYREEE (reference sequence). V gave up 3 bases and J gave up 3 bases, with 13 bases separating them. This CDR3 contains 14 residues. The CDR3 DNA follows: TGTGCCAGCAGCTATGGGACTTCTGACTACGAGCAGTACTTC. Translated, it gives CASSYGTSDYEQYF.

The chain recombines TRBV19 with TRBJ1-6; weak D call: TRBD1 (5 bases). Germline loops: CDR1 LNHDA, CDR2 SQIVND (reference sequence). V gave up 3 bases and J gave up 10 bases, with 13 bases separating them. The CDR3 extends over 14 amino acids. The CDR3 reads CASSILAGKSPLHF. The CDR3 DNA sequence: TGTGCCAGTAGTATCCTGGCAGGGAAGTCACCCCTCCACTTT.

The chain links TRBV7-3 to TRBJ2-5; no clear D gene. The CDR3 spans 15 residues. V dropped 5 bases and J dropped 4 bases, with 17 bases sitting between them. Germline CDR1 is SGHTA and CDR2 is FQGTGA. This CDR3 is CASSPTSHPRETQYF. The CDR3 nucleotides read TGTGCCAGCAGCCCAACTTCCCATCCTCGAGAGACCCAGTACTTC.

The rearrangement links TRBV10-1 to TRBJ1-1; D gene uncertain. This CDR3 has 13 amino acids. V was trimmed by 5 bases and J by 5 bases, leaving 12 bases between them. Germline V gene lookup returns CDR1 WNHNN and CDR2 SYGVQD (reference sequence). The CDR3 DNA is TGCGCCAGCAGTCACGGGGTGGTGACTGAAGCTTTCTTT. This encodes CASSHGVVTEAFF.

This chain connects TRBV11-2 to TRBJ2-7, with no clear D. Trimming left V 3 bases short and J 3 bases short, with 9 bases between. This CDR3 contains 13 residues. Germline-derived CDR1 and CDR2 are SGHAT and FQNNGV. In DNA, the CDR3 is TGTGCCAGCAGCTTTTCCAAAAACTACGAGCAGTACTTC. This sequence encodes CASSFSKNYEQYF.

This clone was detected only a few times. The chain has TRBV28 and TRBJ1-4, with TRBD1 matching over 8 bases. The CDR3 is 15 residues long. V lost 3 bases and J lost 3; bases outside the gene matches: 3. Germline CDR1 and CDR2: MDHEN and SYDVKM. This CDR3 is CASSLVGQANEKLFF. CDR3 coding DNA: TGTGCCAGCAGTTTGGTGGGACAGGCTAATGAAAAACTGTTTTTT.

The V and J genes are TRBV4-3 and TRBJ2-3; 8 nucleotides line up with TRBD2. Germline lookup yields CDR1 LGHNA and CDR2 YSLEER. Trimming cost V 3 bases and J 4 bases; bases outside gene matches: 12. The CDR3 has 17 residues. The CDR3 DNA follows: TGCGCCAGCAGCCAGCGGGGACCGTCGGGGGGGGCAGATACGCAGTATTTT. Encoded protein: CASSQRGPSGGADTQYF.

V gene TRBV10-3 combines with J gene TRBJ2-2; no firm D call. CDR1 ENHRY and CDR2 SYGVKD come from the germline V gene. V was trimmed by 3 bases and J by 1 base, leaving 9 bases between them. This CDR3 comprises 15 residues. The CDR3 DNA is TGTGCCATCAGTGATAGCTTGGAGAACACCGGGGAGCTGTTTTTT. Protein: CAISDSLENTGELFF.

The V call is TRBV28, the J call TRBJ1-2; D gene ambiguous. Looked up from germline, CDR1 is MDHEN and CDR2 is SYDVKM. V lost 5 bases to trimming and J lost 8 bases, with 18 bases between them. The CDR3 runs to 14 residues. In nucleotides, the CDR3 is TGTGCCAGCAGTGACCGACCCCGCGCCGGGGGCTACACCTTC. This encodes CASSDRPRAGGYTF.

This clone has a handful of counts. The gene calls are TRBV6-2 or TRBV6-3 and TRBJ2-7; TRBD1 might be the D (5 bases). This CDR3 has 14 residues. Trimming took 6 bases from V and 0 from J, leaving 12 bases between them. Germline values: CDR1 MNHEY, CDR2 SVGEGT. CDR3 nucleotides: TGTGCCAGCAGCCCCCAGGGAACCTCCTACGAGCAGTACTTC. Encoded protein: CASSPQGTSYEQYF.